This T cell receptor (beta chain) was identified in a study of T cell responses to AZD1222 COVID-19 vaccine. Study-wide findings and caveats: Spike-specific TCR depth and breadth grew after two AZD1222 doses. In the spike-specific TCR repertoire, nearly half reportedly target unmutated variant regions.

This clone was counted a single time. Its antigen is still unknown. The method was immunoSEQ multiplex PCR; TCRdb's version includes in-frame clones alone and lacks a portion of them. The sample yields 100,000 to 150,000 clones, approximately 90% seen once. Looked up from germline, CDR1 is SGDLS and CDR2 is YYNGEE. V shed 2 bases, J shed 8 bases, and the junction held 8 bases outside the gene matches. This CDR3 has 15 residues. The rearrangement joins TRBV9 to TRBJ2-1; 9 bases line up with TRBD2. The sample was peripheral blood, taken 28 days after the second AZD1222 dose. This receptor was obtained from an adult who received the AZD1222 COVID-19 vaccine. The CDR3 bases are TGTGCCAGCAGCGTTGAGGCGGGAGGGGGGCATGAGCAGTTCTTC. Translating gives CASSVEAGGGHEQFF.